This TCR beta chain was identified during a study of tumor-infiltrating lymphocytes in primary liver carcinoma. Study background: The study enrolled male and female patients aged 30 to 69 years.

Total RNA and DNA came together from approximately 20-30 mg of bulk tissue without cell sorting. Treatment-naive at the time, the patients had chronic HBV infection. This CDR3 has 13 residues. Reverse transcription of roughly 480 ng total RNA with a constant-region primer produced TCR beta cDNA. Modified slightly, ARM-PCR produced TCR beta libraries over three nested multiplex PCR rounds. Researchers ran the first two PCR rounds for ten to eleven cycles each with TRBV1-TRBV30 forward primers and a C-beta reverse primer. TCRdb re-called the multiplex PCR reads with MiXCR, one entry per CDR3 protein. Of about 100,000 distinct CDR3 sequences in the sample, 65% to 70% are singletons; the top ten hold around 25%.

The clonotype comes from a man aged 40-55 years with primary liver carcinoma and hepatitis B virus infection. This chain links TRBV1 with TRBJ2-7; the listed D gene, TRBD2, was not tested against the DNA. TRBV1 is an annotated pseudogene. Sequenced input: tumor-adjacent normal liver tissue. As DNA, the CDR3 is TGCACCAGCAGCCAAGATGGAGGATACGAGCAGTATTTC. Translating it yields CTSSQDGGYEQYF.